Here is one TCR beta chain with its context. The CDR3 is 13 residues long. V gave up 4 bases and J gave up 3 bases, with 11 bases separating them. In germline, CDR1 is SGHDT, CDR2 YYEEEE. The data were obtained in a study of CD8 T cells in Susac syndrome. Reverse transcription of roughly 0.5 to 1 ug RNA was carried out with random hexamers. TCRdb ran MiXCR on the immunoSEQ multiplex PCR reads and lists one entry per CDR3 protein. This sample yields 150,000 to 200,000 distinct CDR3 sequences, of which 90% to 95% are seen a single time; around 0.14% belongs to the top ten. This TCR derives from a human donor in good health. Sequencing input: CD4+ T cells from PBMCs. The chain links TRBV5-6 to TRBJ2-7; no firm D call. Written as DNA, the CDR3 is TGTGCCAGCAGCGTCGGAGTGGGCTACGAGCAGTACTTC. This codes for CASSVGVGYEQYF. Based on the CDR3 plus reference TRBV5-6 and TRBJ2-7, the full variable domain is DAGVTQSPTHLIKTRGQQVTLRCSPKSGHDTVSWYQQALGQGPQFIFQYYEEEERQRGNFPDRFSGHQFPNYSSELNVNALLLGDSALYLCASSVGVGYEQYFGPGTRLTVT.